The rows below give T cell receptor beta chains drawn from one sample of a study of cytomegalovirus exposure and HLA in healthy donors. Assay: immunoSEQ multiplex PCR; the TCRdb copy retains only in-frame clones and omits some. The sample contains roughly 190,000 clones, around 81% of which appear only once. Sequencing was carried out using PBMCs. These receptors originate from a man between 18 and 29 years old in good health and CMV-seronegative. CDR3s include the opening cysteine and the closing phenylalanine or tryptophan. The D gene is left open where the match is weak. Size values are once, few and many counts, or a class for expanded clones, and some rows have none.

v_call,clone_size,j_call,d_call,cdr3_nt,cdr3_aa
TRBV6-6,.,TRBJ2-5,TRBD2,TGTGCCAGCAGTACCCTTAGCGGGAGGAAGACCCAGTACTTC,CASSTLSGRKTQYF
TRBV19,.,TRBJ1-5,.,TGTGCCAGTGGGGGAGGACCGAGGGGCAATCAGCCCCAGCATTTT,CASGGGPRGNQPQHF
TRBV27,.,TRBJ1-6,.,TGTGCCAGCAGTTTCAAGGGAGAGTCACCCCTCCACTTT,CASSFKGESPLHF
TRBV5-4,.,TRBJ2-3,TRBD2,TGTGCCAGCAGCCCCACTAGCGGGGGCTCAGGGGATACGCAGTATTTT,CASSPTSGGSGDTQYF
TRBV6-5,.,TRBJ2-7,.,TGTGCCAGCAGTTACCGGGACACCTACGAGCAGTACTTC,CASSYRDTYEQYF
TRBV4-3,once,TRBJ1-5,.,TGCGCCAGCAGCCGAGGGGGAGAACAGCCCCAGCATTTT,CASSRGGEQPQHF
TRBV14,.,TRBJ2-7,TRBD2,TGTGCCAGCAGCCAAGACCTAGCGGGGACCTACGAGCAGTACTTC,CASSQDLAGTYEQYF
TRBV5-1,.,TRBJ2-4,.,TGCGCCAGCACGCTAGATCTTACGTCCCTAGCCAAAAACATTCAGTACTTC,CASTLDLTSLAKNIQYF
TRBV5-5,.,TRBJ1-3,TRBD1,TGTGCCAGCAGCTGGGCAGGGGGACGGTCTGGAAACACCATATATTTT,CASSWAGGRSGNTIYF
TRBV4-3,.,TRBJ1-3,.,TGCGCCAGCAGCCAAGAGGGCCAGAGCTCTGGAAACACCATATATTTT,CASSQEGQSSGNTIYF
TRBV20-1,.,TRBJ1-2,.,TGCAGTGCTAGGGAGCTCTATGGCTACACCTTC,CSARELYGYTF
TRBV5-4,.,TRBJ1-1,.,TGTGCCAGCAGCCCAGGTGGATCCATGAACACTGAAGCTTTCTTT,CASSPGGSMNTEAFF
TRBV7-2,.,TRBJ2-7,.,TGTGCCAGCAGCTTAGCTGTGGGGAGGTACGAGCAGTACTTC,CASSLAVGRYEQYF
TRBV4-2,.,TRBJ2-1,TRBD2,TGTGCCAGCAGCCAGGAACCGGGACTAGCGGGAGGGCCGGAATACAATGAGCAGTTCTTC,CASSQEPGLAGGPEYNEQFF
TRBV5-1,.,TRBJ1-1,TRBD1,TGCGCCAGCAGCTTGACAGGGGGGTTCACTGAAGCTTTCTTT,CASSLTGGFTEAFF
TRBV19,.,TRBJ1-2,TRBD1,TGTGCCAGTAGTATGGGACAGGGGTATGGCTACACCTTC,CASSMGQGYGYTF
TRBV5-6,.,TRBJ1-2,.,TGTGCCAGCAGCGCAACGACAGCCGCGTATGGCTACACCTTC,CASSATTAAYGYTF
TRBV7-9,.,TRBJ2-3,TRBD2,TGTGCCAGCAGCCCTACAATTAGCGGGAGACTGCCAGATACGCAGTATTTT,CASSPTISGRLPDTQYF
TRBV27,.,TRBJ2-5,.,TGTGCCAGCAGTTTATCAAGTAGCGGAGTGATTTCGGAGACCCAGTACTTC,CASSLSSSGVISETQYF
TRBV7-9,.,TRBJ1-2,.,TGTTCCAGCAGCTTAGTGGGGGCGGGCTACACCTTC,CSSSLVGAGYTF
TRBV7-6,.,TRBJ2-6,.,TGTGCCAGCAGCTCCCCCAGGTCCGGGGCCAACGTCCTGACTTTC,CASSSPRSGANVLTF
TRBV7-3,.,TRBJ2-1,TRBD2,TGTGCCAGCAGCTTCAGGAAGGGACTAGCTTTGAATGAGCAGTTCTTC,CASSFRKGLALNEQFF
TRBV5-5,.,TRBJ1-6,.,TGTGCCAGCAGCCGGGCGGGGGATAATTCACCCCTCCACTTT,CASSRAGDNSPLHF
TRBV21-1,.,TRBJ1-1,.,TGTGCCAGCACCGAAACAGGGGGCACTGAAGCTTTCTTT,CASTETGGTEAFF
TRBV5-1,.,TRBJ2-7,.,TGCGCCAGCAATCAGGGCGAGCATGAGACCTACGAGCAGTACTTC,CASNQGEHETYEQYF
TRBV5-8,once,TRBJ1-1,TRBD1,TGTGCCAGCAGCTTGGTCGTTAGGACAGGGAACACTGAAGCTTTCTTT,CASSLVVRTGNTEAFF
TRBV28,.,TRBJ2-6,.,TGTGCCAGCAGTGGAACAGGGTCTTATGGGGCCAACGTCCTGACTTTC,CASSGTGSYGANVLTF
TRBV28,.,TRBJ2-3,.,TGTGCCAGCATTACCCTAGACCCGCGGGCCACCACAGATACGCAGTATTTT,CASITLDPRATTDTQYF
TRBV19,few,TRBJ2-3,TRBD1,TGTGCCACCCAGGGACAGATCACAGATACGCAGTATTTT,CATQGQITDTQYF
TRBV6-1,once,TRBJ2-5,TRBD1,TGTGCCAGCAGTGGAGGACAGGGATGGAAGGAGACCCAGTACTTC,CASSGGQGWKETQYF
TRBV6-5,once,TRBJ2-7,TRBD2,TGTGCCAGCAGTGGACTAGCCTACGAGCAGTACTTC,CASSGLAYEQYF
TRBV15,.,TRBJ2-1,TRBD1,TGTGCCACCAGCAGCCCAGGGACAGCTTACAATGAGCAGTTCTTC,CATSSPGTAYNEQFF
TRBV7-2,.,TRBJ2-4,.,TGTGCCAGCAGCTTACGGGTTCTGGACATTCAGTACTTC,CASSLRVLDIQYF
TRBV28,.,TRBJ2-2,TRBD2,TGTGCCACGCGCCCCCCAGCGGGAGGGCCCACCGGGGAGCTGTTTTTT,CATRPPAGGPTGELFF
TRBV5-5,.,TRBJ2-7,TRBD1,TGTGCCAGCAGCGGATTTTCGACAGGGGGCCTCGACGAGCAGTACTTC,CASSGFSTGGLDEQYF
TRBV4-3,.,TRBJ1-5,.,TGCGCCAGCAGCCAAGGGTACAGGCTTAATCAGCCCCAGCATTTT,CASSQGYRLNQPQHF
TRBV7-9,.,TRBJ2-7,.,TGTGCCAGCAGCCCCGTTAGCGGCCTTAACGAGCAGTACTTC,CASSPVSGLNEQYF
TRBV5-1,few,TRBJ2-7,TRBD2,TGCGCCAGCAGCGGGCGGACTAGCGGGAACTACGAGCAGTACTTC,CASSGRTSGNYEQYF
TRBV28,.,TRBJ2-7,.,TGTGCCAGCATCCCGGGGGGACAAGGTTACGAGCAGTACTTC,CASIPGGQGYEQYF
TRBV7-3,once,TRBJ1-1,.,TGTGCCAGCAGCTTAGGGAGTCCGGGACAAGAAGCTTTCTTT,CASSLGSPGQEAFF
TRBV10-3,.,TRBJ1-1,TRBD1,TGTGCCATCAGTATAAATACAGGGGGAGGGACTGAAGCTTTCTTT,CAISINTGGGTEAFF
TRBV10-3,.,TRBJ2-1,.,TGTGCCGCACGAGAGGACTCCTACAATGAGCAGTTCTTC,CAAREDSYNEQFF